These 25 T cell receptor beta chains were all obtained from the same sample, sequenced in a study of T-cell reconstitution after alpha-beta-depleted transplantation in children. Researchers prepared the TCRbeta library using unique molecular identifiers, the study reports. TCRdb reprocessed the PCR reads with MiXCR, giving one entry per CDR3 protein. The table lists about 160,000 distinct CDR3 sequences, over 8.5% of them singletons. The sample consisted of PBMCs, taken before TCRalphabeta/CD19-depleted stem cell transplant. Receptors were obtained from a boy between 2 and 10 years old with acute myeloid leukemia, due to receive a stem cell transplant.

As for this clonotype: One junction end does not reproduce the germline sequence, and a read error may be involved. The chain couples TRBV20-1 to TRBJ2-1, with 12 nucleotides matching TRBD2. Looked up from germline, CDR1 is DFQATT and CDR2 is SNEGSKA (reference sequence). The CDR3 sequence is 16 residues long. The CDR3 spells CCARAASGGAVDVQFF. The CDR3 region has the DNA TGCTGTGCTAGAGCGGCTAGCGGGGGGGCCGTTGATGTGCAGTTCTTC.

This clonotype has only one observation. A much more abundant neighbour one base away suggests this may be a read error. This chain joins TRBV20-1 and TRBJ1-5; TRBD1 matches 10 bases. Germline trimming cut 5 bases from V and 10 bases from J; bases unmatched to any gene: 14. This CDR3 spans 15 amino acids. Germline CDR1 is DFQATT and CDR2 is SNEGSKA (reference sequence). In nucleotides, the CDR3 is TGCAGTGCTTGGCCAGGGACAGGGGCCGTGGATCCCCAGCATTTT. Its protein is CSAWPGTGAVDPQHF.

This clonotype was recorded at least ten times. The rearrangement uses TRBV7-2 and TRBJ2-7; TRBD2 matches at 10 bases. J lost 3 bases, V lost 5 bases, and 10 bases had no gene match. The germline V gene encodes CDR1 SGHTA and CDR2 FQGNSA. This CDR3 has 16 residues. Here the CDR3 DNA reads TGTGCCAGCAGCCTAAGGTCTAGCGGGAGCAGCTACGAGCAGTACTTC. It is translated as CASSLRSSGSSYEQYF.

The chain couples TRBV19 to TRBJ2-2; D tentatively reads TRBD1 or TRBD2 (6 bases each). The length of the CDR3 is 14 residues. V lost 11 bases, J lost 5 bases, and 18 bases lay in between. CDR1 is LNHDA, CDR2 SQIVND, per germline (reference sequence). The CDR3 sequence: CACSGATWTGELFF. The DNA for the CDR3 is TGTGCCTGCTCGGGGGCCACTTGGACCGGGGAGCTGTTTTTT.

This clonotype was seen ten or more times. The rearrangement links TRBV6-1 to TRBJ2-1, with 9 positions matching TRBD1. CDR1 and CDR2 (germline): MNHNS, SASEGT. V was pared by 7 bases and J by 9 bases, with 10 bases of the junction left unmatched. This CDR3 comprises 14 residues. The CDR3 here is CASTRDRDRSEQFF. As DNA, the CDR3 is TGTGCCAGCACCAGGGACAGGGATCGTAGTGAGCAGTTCTTC.

This clonotype was counted many times. The chain couples TRBV27 to TRBJ2-5, with D hard to call. From germline, CDR1 is MNHEY and CDR2 SMNVEV (reference sequence). The CDR3 loop spans 11 amino acids. The V end lost 10 bases, the J end lost 7 bases, and 13 bases lay between the germline ends. The CDR3 sequence: CATPLWATQYF. DNA of the CDR3: TGTGCCACCCCTTTGTGGGCGACCCAGTACTTC.

This clonotype was seen at least ten times. This chain links TRBV7-3 with TRBJ2-3; D is unresolved. The germline CDR1 and CDR2 sequences are SGHTA and FQGTGA. Trimming pared 5 bases from V and 5 bases from J, leaving 11 bases between. The CDR3 covers 13 residues. For the CDR3, the DNA is TGTGCCAGCAGCCCAGTGGCTGGAGATACGCAGTATTTT. Protein: CASSPVAGDTQYF. The complete variable domain, with remaining parts taken from reference TRBV7-3 and TRBJ2-3, reads GAGVSQTPSNKVTEKGKYVELRCDPISGHTALYWYRQSLGQGPEFLIYFQGTGAADDSGLPNDRFFAVRPEGSVSTLKIQRTERGDSAVYLCASSPVAGDTQYFGPGTRLTVL.

In this sample, this clonotype turned up many times. This may be a read error: a much more frequent sequence differs by one nucleotide. The chain combines TRBV7-9 with TRBJ1-5; TRBD1 is a possible D gene (5 bases). The CDR3 consists of 14 residues. With 2 bases removed from V and 6 bases from J, the gap between germline ends came to 11 bases. From germline, CDR1 is SEHNR and CDR2 FQNEAQ (reference sequence). The CDR3 DNA reads as TGTGCCAGCAGCTTAACGGGGGTGAGTCAGCCCCAGCATTTT. Its protein is CASSLTGVSQPQHF. Full variable domain (missing parts from reference TRBV7-9 and TRBJ1-5): DTGVSQNPRHKITKRGQNVTFRCDPISEHNRLYWYRQTLGQGPEFLTYFQNEAQLEKSRLLSDRFSAERPKGSFSTLEIQRTEQGDSAMYLCASSLTGVSQPQHFGDGTRLSIL.

Many counts were recorded for this clonotype. This sequence joins TRBV6-5 and TRBJ2-5; D ambiguous. Trimming cost V 2 bases and J 4 bases, with 23 bases left between them. The CDR3 runs to 18 residues. The germline gives CDR1 MNHEY, CDR2 SVGAGI. DNA for the CDR3: TGTGCCAGCAGTTACCGGATTCCAGGATGGTCTGCCGGAGAGACCCAGTACTTC. It specifies CASSYRIPGWSAGETQYF.

This clonotype was found many times. The chain recombines TRBV20-1 with TRBJ2-7, with D unresolved. The CDR3 is 14 amino acids. With 6 bases removed from V and 2 bases from J, the gap between germline ends came to 17 bases. Germline V lookup: CDR1 DFQATT, CDR2 SNEGSKA (reference sequence). This chain's CDR3 is CSAAGGDITYEQYF. The CDR3 DNA reads TGCAGTGCAGCAGGCGGCGACATTACCTACGAGCAGTACTTC.

In this sample, this clonotype turned up many times. The chain employs TRBV5-1 and TRBJ2-5, with 11 bases matching TRBD2. V gave up 7 bases and J gave up 5 bases; unmatched junction bases: 4. Germline values: CDR1 SGHRS, CDR2 YFSETQ. This CDR3 is 13 amino acids long. The chain's CDR3 is CASLGTSGETQYF. Written as DNA, the CDR3 is TGCGCCAGCCTTGGGACTAGCGGTGAGACCCAGTACTTC.

There are many counts of this clonotype. Sequence at one end of the junction differs from germline and may be a read error. The gene calls are TRBV15 and TRBJ2-1, with 10 bases aligning to TRBD1. The CDR3 is made up of 15 amino acids. The V gene's germline CDR1 is LNHNV and CDR2 YYDKDF (reference sequence). Here the CDR3 DNA reads TGTGCCACCAGCGGAGACAGGGGGCGTGACAATGAGCAGTTCTTC. This translates into CATSGDRGRDNEQFF.

This clonotype was recorded at least ten times. The rearrangement uses TRBV20-1 and TRBJ2-2; 7 bases align to TRBD1. V dropped 2 bases and J dropped 0; count of bases not matched to a gene: 12. The CDR3 consists of 18 residues. Germline V gives CDR1 DFQATT, CDR2 SNEGSKA (reference sequence). The CDR3 loop is CSARSPGQPPANTGELFF. The CDR3 nucleotides read TGCAGTGCTAGATCACCGGGACAGCCCCCCGCGAACACCGGGGAGCTGTTTTTT.

Comment on this clonotype: Being one base from a much bigger clone, this may be a read error. The chain combines TRBV3-1 with TRBJ1-5; D is unclear. This CDR3 region has 15 residues. Germline values: CDR1 LGHDT, CDR2 YNNKEL (reference sequence). CDR3 in DNA: TGTGCCTGCAGCCAAGGCCGAGCGAAAATGCGGCCCCAGCATTTT. It translates to CACSQGRAKMRPQHF. Filled out from reference TRBV3-1 and TRBJ1-5, the complete variable domain reads DTAVSQTPKYLVTQMGNDKSIKCEQNLGHDTMYWYKQDSKKFLKIMFSYNNKELIINETVPNRFSPKSPDKAHLNLHINSLELGDSAVYFCACSQGRAKMRPQHFGDGTRLSIL.

The sample holds many counts of this clonotype. V usage is TRBV7-3 and J usage is TRBJ2-2, with D possibly TRBD1 on 5 matching bases. Germline assignment: CDR1 SGHTA and CDR2 FQGTGA. The ends were cut back, 3 bases at V and 3 bases at J, with 11 bases in the middle. The CDR3 has 15 residues. The CDR3 DNA follows: TGTGCCAGCAGCTTGGGTCAGGGTTACACCGGGGAGCTGTTTTTT. It encodes CASSLGQGYTGELFF. Supplemented by reference TRBV7-3 and TRBJ2-2, the full variable domain reads GAGVSQTPSNKVTEKGKYVELRCDPISGHTALYWYRQSLGQGPEFLIYFQGTGAADDSGLPNDRFFAVRPEGSVSTLKIQRTERGDSAVYLCASSLGQGYTGELFFGEGSRLTVL.

In regard to this clonotype: A read error is possible here, since a much larger clone lies one base away. V gene TRBV5-1 combines with J gene TRBJ1-2; perhaps TRBD1 as D (5 bases). The CDR3 runs to 14 residues. From germline, CDR1 is SGHRS and CDR2 YFSETQ. Here the CDR3 reads CASSSQDTFYGDTF. The CDR3 DNA reads as TGCGCCAGCAGCTCCCAGGACACCTTCTATGGCGACACCTTC.

This clonotype was seen at least ten times. The V call is TRBV7-9, the J call TRBJ1-3; D not certain. Germline V gene lookup returns CDR1 SEHNR and CDR2 FQNEAQ (reference sequence). Between the trimmed V and J ends, which lost 8 bases and 0 bases, there was a span of 8 bases. The CDR3 spans 13 residues. CDR3 amino acids: CASPGGSGNTIYF. Here the CDR3 DNA reads TGTGCCAGCCCCGGTGGCTCTGGAAACACCATATATTTT.

This clonotype was seen ten or more times. DNA for the CDR3: TGCGCCAGCAGCTTAACGAGCGGGAGGGCCTTCACAGATACGCAGTATTTT. Its translation is CASSLTSGRAFTDTQYF. The chain is built from TRBV5-1 and TRBJ2-3; 10 bases agree with TRBD2. Germline V CDR1 and CDR2: SGHRS, YFSETQ. J gave up 2 bases and V 2 bases, and 8 bases lay outside the gene matches. This CDR3 is built from 17 residues. The full variable domain, completed using reference TRBV5-1 and TRBJ2-3, is KAGVTQTPRYLIKTRGQQVTLSCSPISGHRSVSWYQQTPGQGLQFLFEYFSETQRNKGNFPGRFSGRQFSNSRSEMNVSTLELGDSALYLCASSLTSGRAFTDTQYFGPGTRLTVL.

This clonotype was counted many times. This chain joins TRBV11-2 and TRBJ1-1; D is unclear. The CDR3 length is 15 residues. Germline CDR1 SGHAT, CDR2 FQNNGV. V was trimmed by 2 bases and J by 4 bases, leaving 14 bases between them. CDR3 in amino acids: CASSLWAHPGTEAFF. The CDR3 DNA reads TGTGCCAGCAGCTTATGGGCTCACCCGGGCACTGAAGCTTTCTTT. Combining the CDR3 with reference TRBV11-2 and TRBJ1-1 gives the whole variable domain EAGVAQSPRYKIIEKRQSVAFWCNPISGHATLYWYQQILGQGPKLLIQFQNNGVVDDSQLPKDRFSAERLKGVDSTLKIQPAKLEDSAVYLCASSLWAHPGTEAFFGQGTRLTVV.

This clonotype showed up many times. The chain links TRBV5-1 to TRBJ2-1, with 11 bases lining up with TRBD2. J gave up 10 bases and V 4 bases, and 7 bases lay outside the gene matches. CDR3 size: 14 residues. The germline V gene encodes CDR1 SGHRS and CDR2 YFSETQ. CDR3 bases: TGCGCCAGCAGCCCTCCGGGACTAGCGGAAGAGCAGTTCTTC. Translation gives CASSPPGLAEEQFF.

Many counts were recorded for this clonotype. CDR3 DNA: TGCGCCAGCAGCTTGTTAGGGGATACGCAGTATTTT. It codes for CASSLLGDTQYF. The rearrangement joins TRBV5-1 to TRBJ2-3; D unresolved. This CDR3 region has 12 residues. The V end was cut by 1 base, the J end by 6 bases, with 6 bases between. Germline lookup yields CDR1 SGHRS and CDR2 YFSETQ.

This clonotype was counted many times. J is TRBJ2-1 and V is TRBV3-1, with D possibly being TRBD2 (6 bases). Between the trimmed V and J ends, which lost 0 bases and 12 bases, there was a span of 15 bases. CDR3 length equals 14 residues. The germline CDR1 and CDR2 sequences are LGHDT and YNNKEL (reference sequence). CDR3 nucleotides: TGTGCCAGCAGCCAAGATGAGTGGAGGGAGGTGCAGTTCTTC. Translating gives CASSQDEWREVQFF.

Ten or more counts support this clonotype. This chain uses TRBV7-2 with TRBJ2-3; D unclear. V lost 1 base to trimming and J lost 0 bases, with 8 bases between them. Germline CDR1 reads SGHTA; CDR2 reads FQGNSA. The CDR3 runs 15 residues. The CDR3 nucleotides are TGTGCCAGCAGCTTAGTGGCGGCTAGCACAGATACGCAGTATTTT. It is translated as CASSLVAASTDTQYF. Based on the CDR3 plus reference TRBV7-2 and TRBJ2-3, the full variable domain is GAGVSQSPSNKVTEKGKDVELRCDPISGHTALYWYRQSLGQGLEFLIYFQGNSAPDKSGLPSDRFSAERTGGSVSTLTIQRTQQEDSAVYLCASSLVAASTDTQYFGPGTRLTVL.

The table lists this clonotype with many counts. CDR3 nucleotide sequence: TGTGCCAGCAGCCCTGAGAACACCGGGGAGCTGTTTTTT. Amino acid sequence: CASSPENTGELFF. This rearrangement joins TRBV7-8 to TRBJ2-2; D is uncertain. V was shortened by 5 bases and J by 1 base, with 5 bases between the two germline ends. The V gene's germline CDR1 is SGHVS and CDR2 FQNEAQ. The CDR3 extends over 13 amino acids.

This clonotype was found many times. This CDR3 reads CASSEVGTEAFF. The CDR3 bases are TGTGCCAGCAGTGAGGTCGGCACTGAAGCTTTCTTT. The genes are TRBV14 and TRBJ1-1; D gene uncertain. Germline V gene data show CDR1 as SGHDN and CDR2 as FVKESK. V shed 6 bases and J shed 4 bases, with 9 bases lying between them. CDR3 length: 12 residues.